This record covers a single TCR beta chain. This sample stems from a study of blood T cell repertoires in COVID-19. Study summary: T cells, B-cell-depleted T cells, or PBMCs provided the cDNA or gDNA that served as material.

This CDR3 contains 14 residues. With 0 bases clipped from V and 9 bases from J, the junction kept 10 bases outside the gene matches. CDR1 GTSNPN and CDR2 SVGIG come from the germline V gene (reference sequence). Sequenced by immunoSEQ multiplex PCR; TCRdb stores in-frame clones only, minus some. The sample lists 200,000 to 300,000 clones; 82% were seen once. This receptor was taken from a woman aged 60 to 75 with active or convalescent COVID-19. V usage is TRBV30 and J usage is TRBJ2-5; 7 bases fit TRBD2. Sequencing was done on a sample of peripheral blood. CDR3 sequence reads: CAWSVRWPAGSQYF. Written as DNA, the CDR3 is TGTGCCTGGAGTGTACGGTGGCCAGCGGGGTCCCAGTACTTC.